This T cell receptor beta chain was sequenced in a study of blood T cell repertoires in COVID-19. This CDR3 region has 15 residues. Trimming left V 0 bases short and J 7 bases short, with 16 bases between. The germline gives CDR1 SGHRS, CDR2 YFSETQ. Per the authors' pipeline: Amplification of reference gene primers provided the estimated nucleated cell counts. Here immunoSEQ multiplex PCR was the method, and the copy in TCRdb shows in-frame clones only, minus some. Clone size and the V and J calls come from that table; the DNA yielded D and trimming. The table records 200,000 or so clones, almost 85% of them present only once.

Sample: peripheral blood. This chain connects TRBV5-1 to TRBJ1-2; maybe TRBD1 (6 bases). This TCR derives from a human donor with acute or convalescent COVID-19. The donor label of this sample is uncertain. CDR3 loop: CASSLGSTGTTGYTF. The CDR3 DNA reads TGCGCCAGCAGCTTGGGGAGCACCGGGACAACTGGCTACACCTTC.